This TCR beta chain originates from a study of T cells in Graves' hyperthyroidism and ophthalmopathy. Authors of the study amplified TCR beta CDR3 regions from RNA transcripts. In the first-round RT-PCR of the TCR CDR3, the HTBI primer set was used. TCRdb itself ran the multiplex PCR reads through MiXCR, one entry per CDR3 protein. In the table there are about 600,000 distinct CDR3 sequences, 16% of which are singletons. V dropped 7 bases and J dropped 9; count of bases not matched to a gene: 12. The CDR3 consists of 15 residues. CDR1 is SNHLY, CDR2 FYNNEI, per germline. Sequencing input: blood. This clonotype originated in a woman aged 40 to 55 with Graves' ophthalmopathy. The J gene is TRBJ2-1, the V gene TRBV2; 10 bases agree with TRBD2. CDR3 coding DNA: TGTGCCAGCACCCTGGGACTAGCGCTTTGGGGTGAGCAGTTCTTC. It encodes CASTLGLALWGEQFF.